The rows below give T cell receptor beta chains drawn from one sample of a study of CD8+ T cells in alopecia areata. The table came from immunoSEQ multiplex PCR; TCRdb's copy has only in-frame clones and leaves some out. The repertoire has about 150,000 clones, approximately 53% of them found once; the top ten carry roughly a fifth. The sample consisted of CD8+ T cells sorted from blood, taken at week 0. These receptors were collected from a human donor with alopecia areata. CDR3s include the opening cysteine and the closing phenylalanine or tryptophan. A D gene is named only where the DNA matches it firmly. Clone size, where shown, is once, few, many, or a class for clones that have expanded.

d_gene	v_gene	j_gene	abundance	CDR3nt	CDR3aa
.	TRBV11-2	TRBJ2-7	once	TGTGCCAGCAGTGAAAGCTACGAGCAGTACTTC	CASSESYEQYF
.	TRBV15	TRBJ1-4	.	TGTGCCACCAGCAGAGGAGGGGACGGCATTAATGAAAAACTGTTTTTT	CATSRGGDGINEKLFF
.	TRBV19	TRBJ1-5	.	TGTGCCAGCTACTCCGGGGCAGGGGCTGGGAATCAGCCCCAGCATTTT	CASYSGAGAGNQPQHF
TRBD2	TRBV29-1	TRBJ2-1	.	TGCAGCGTTGAATATCCGAACGGGGGGGCCGCCAATGAGCAGTTCTTC	CSVEYPNGGAANEQFF
.	TRBV4-1	TRBJ2-7	.	TGCGCCAGCAGCCAAGGGACTACCTCCTACGAGCAGTACTTC	CASSQGTTSYEQYF
.	TRBV15	TRBJ2-1	.	TGTGCCACCAGCAGAGATCGAGGCAATGAGCAGTTCTTC	CATSRDRGNEQFF
.	TRBV4-3	TRBJ2-7	.	TGCGCCAGCAGCCAAGACGACAGTTACTCCTACGAGCAGTACTTC	CASSQDDSYSYEQYF
TRBD2	TRBV27	TRBJ2-5	.	TGTGCCAGCAGTACTAGCGGGGGGAACCAAGAGACCCAGTACTTC	CASSTSGGNQETQYF
.	TRBV11-2	TRBJ2-1	many	TGTGCCAGCAGCTTAGGGGCAGGGATTGAGCAGTTCTTC	CASSLGAGIEQFF
.	TRBV7-9	TRBJ1-1	once	TGTGCCAGCACCTTAATTGGTGAAGCTTTCTTT	CASTLIGEAFF
TRBD2	TRBV5-1	TRBJ2-1	.	TGCGCCAGCAGCTTGGCCTGGCGGGGGGGCCGCTACAATGAGCAGTTCTTC	CASSLAWRGGRYNEQFF
TRBD2	TRBV9	TRBJ2-1	.	TGTGCCAGCAGCTTAACTAGCGGGGTAGGGAATGAGCAGTTCTTC	CASSLTSGVGNEQFF
.	TRBV4-3	TRBJ1-4	.	TGCGCCAGCAGCCAGGGGTCAACTAATGAAAAACTGTTTTTT	CASSQGSTNEKLFF
.	TRBV7-2	TRBJ1-5	.	TGTGCCAGCAGCCTCGGACGACAGGTACTCAATCAGCCCCAGCATTTT	CASSLGRQVLNQPQHF
TRBD1	TRBV4-1	TRBJ1-2	.	TGCGCCAGCAGCCCCTCGACAGGGAGGAGCTATGGCTACACCTTC	CASSPSTGRSYGYTF
.	TRBV29-1	TRBJ1-1	.	TGCAGCGTCGAGGGAATAGGGACGAACACTGAAGCTTTCTTT	CSVEGIGTNTEAFF